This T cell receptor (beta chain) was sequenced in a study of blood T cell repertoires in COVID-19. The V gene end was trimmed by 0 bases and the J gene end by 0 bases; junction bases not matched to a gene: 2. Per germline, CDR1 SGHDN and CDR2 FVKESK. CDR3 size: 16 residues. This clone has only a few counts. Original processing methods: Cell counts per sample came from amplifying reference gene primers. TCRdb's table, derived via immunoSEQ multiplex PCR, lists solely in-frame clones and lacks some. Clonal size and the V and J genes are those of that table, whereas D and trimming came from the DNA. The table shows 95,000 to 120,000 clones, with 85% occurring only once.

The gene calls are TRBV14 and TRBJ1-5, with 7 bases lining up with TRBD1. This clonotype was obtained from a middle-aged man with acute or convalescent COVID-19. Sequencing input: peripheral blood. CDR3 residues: CASSQEGQNSNQPQHF. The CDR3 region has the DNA TGTGCCAGCAGCCAAGAGGGACAGAATAGCAATCAGCCCCAGCATTTT.